This T cell receptor (beta chain) was found in a study of OX40 agonist ivuxolimab in advanced cancers. Turning to the study itself: Participants averaged about 60 years of age (range about 23 to 79) and were roughly 80% male.

Only in-frame clones appear in the TCRdb table, and some are missing; sequencing was by immunoSEQ multiplex PCR. The table shows tens of thousands of clones, with roughly 89% occurring only once. General observations from the study: Some patients without response likewise showed low normalized clonal expansion. Mean expanded clone counts were higher in CD8+ than CD4+ T cells. Patients with a partial response at 0.1-3.0 mg/kg had among the lowest clonal expansion.

Only a few counts were recorded for this clone. Its antigen is as yet unknown. Trimming stripped 4 bases from V and 0 bases from J, with 9 bases between. CDR1 is MGHDK, CDR2 SYGVNS, per germline. CDR3 size: 14 residues. The chain combines TRBV25-1 with TRBJ1-2, with D perhaps matching TRBD1 (5 bases). The receptor was derived from an adult with an advanced solid tumor such as melanoma, head and neck, liver or kidney cancer. Here the sequenced sample was CD4+ or CD8+ T cells sorted from blood, taken in a trial of the OX40 agonist ivuxolimab. The CDR3 protein is CASSGQGANYGYTF. The CDR3 DNA is TGTGCCAGCAGTGGGCAGGGAGCTAACTATGGCTACACCTTC.